These 4 T cell receptor beta chains share one sample of origin, sequenced in a study of blood T cell repertoires in COVID-19. Produced via immunoSEQ multiplex PCR; TCRdb's table is partial and in-frame only. The sample lists roughly 170,000 clones, approximately 82% occurring once. The sample consisted of PBMCs or T cells enriched from blood (not recorded which). The receptors derive from a woman between 45 and 60 years old who had recovered from COVID-19.

V and J are TRBV27 and TRBJ2-1, with a tentative D call TRBD1 (5 bases). The CDR3 covers 13 residues. Germline V gives CDR1 MNHEY, CDR2 SMNVEV (reference sequence). With 6 bases removed from V and 6 bases from J, the gap between germline ends came to 12 bases. DNA of the CDR3: TGTGCCAGCAGCCCCGTTAGGGGCAATGAGCAGTTCTTC. Translating gives CASSPVRGNEQFF.

This clone was seen at least ten times. V and J are TRBV18 and TRBJ1-5; no clear D gene. Germline CDR1 is KGHSH and CDR2 is LQKENI. The CDR3 has 13 amino acids. The V and J ends lost 5 bases and 6 bases respectively, with 11 bases between them. The CDR3 nucleotides read TGTGCCAGCTCATCCTACACGGGTCAGCCCCAGCATTTT. This translates into CASSSYTGQPQHF.

V usage is TRBV11-2 and J usage is TRBJ2-3; D gene uncertain. This CDR3 has 14 residues. V dropped 5 bases and J dropped 4 bases, with 13 bases sitting between them. In germline, CDR1 is SGHAT, CDR2 FQNNGV. The CDR3 region is CASSPLLRADTQYF. The CDR3, as DNA: TGTGCCAGCAGCCCCCTGCTGAGAGCAGATACGCAGTATTTT. The full variable domain, its missing parts supplied by reference TRBV11-2 and TRBJ2-3, is EAGVAQSPRYKIIEKRQSVAFWCNPISGHATLYWYQQILGQGPKLLIQFQNNGVVDDSQLPKDRFSAERLKGVDSTLKIQPAKLEDSAVYLCASSPLLRADTQYFGPGTRLTVL.

This chain uses TRBV12-3 or TRBV12-4 with TRBJ1-6, with 7 bases fitting TRBD1. This CDR3 region has 13 residues. V lost 10 bases and J lost 9; bases outside the gene matches: 9. The chain's CDR3 is CAIKGTVTSPLHF. CDR3 in DNA: TGTGCCATAAAAGGGACAGTGACTTCACCCCTCCACTTT.